This TCR beta chain was recorded in a study of blood T cell repertoires in COVID-19 (dated by TCRdb to the early 2020s). Background for the entire study: Collaborator samples came from the United States, Italy and Spain and covered acute and convalescent phases of COVID-19. The prospective study material was composed of cDNA or gDNA derived from T cells, B-cell-depleted T cells, or PBMCs. Where HLA class I and class II types were available, the types were taken from metadata supplied by the sample provider, not from assay-based typing. Samples were obtained from the ongoing ImmuneRACE study (first 160 participants) and from about 1,300 subjects provided by 6 global collaborators. The repertoires were released in a freely available public database intended as a resource for research on the immune response to SARS-CoV-2. A de-identified subject ID, COVID-19 status, age in years and sex were almost always included in the sample metadata. Subjects who had been exposed to COVID-19, were actively infected with it, or had recovered from it provided the deeply sampled blood TCRbeta repertoires that made up the dataset. What the research found in general, with its limitations: Clinical and demographic metadata were provided uncurated, with the amount varying by source and participant.

The CDR3 runs 18 residues from the cysteine to the phenylalanine. CDR3 DNA only is kept here, 54 bases in frame from base 1. This clone occurred once. Its specific antigen is unknown. It has no much larger one-base neighbor in the sample; base qualities were not kept. TCRbeta CDR3 regions were amplified from genomic DNA by means of the immunoSEQ Assay, a bias-controlled multiplex PCR. Processing in the source paper ran as follows. The number of nucleated cells in each sample was estimated by amplification of reference gene primers within the assay. To quantify the absolute abundance of each unique TCRbeta CDR3 rearrangement, sequence reads were collapsed and filtered. Productive Simpson clonality was computed per sample as the square root of Simpson's diversity index over productive rearrangements. TCRdb took this table from immuneACCESS and kept in-frame rearrangements with V and J called. Such tables lack part of the clones; where checked against another copy, unresolved V genes explain under half of the gap, and the rest is unexplained. V and J calls and clone size are those listed in that table; D and trimming were worked out from the DNA. Recorded for this sample are some 300,000 clones; roughly nine tenths of them occurred a single time. The leading ten clones occupy approximately 0.93% of the sample.

In the prospective study, participants were 18 to 89 years old, resided in about two dozen geographic areas of the United States, and were enrolled through a virtual design. In the prospective study, cohorts were assigned on the basis of participant-reported clinical history obtained from a screening survey and a study questionnaire. Recovered participants in ImmuneRACE Cohort 3 were defined as having two consecutive negative NP/OP PCR tests, clearance from a healthcare professional, or resolution of symptoms. In the prospective study, mobile phlebotomists collected whole blood, serum and a nasopharyngeal or oropharyngeal swab from each participant. Over a roughly two-month period, participants in the prospective study had the option of providing additional blood draws and questionnaires. Blood samples from the prospective study were shipped frozen or at room temperature prior to DNA extraction.

This receptor was identified in a woman in her twenties or thirties who had recovered from COVID-19. Sequencing was done on a sample of PBMCs or T cells enriched from blood (not recorded which). The sequence is built from TRBV1 and TRBJ2-5; TRBD2 is taken as the D call from the table, unchecked against the DNA. TRBV1 is a recognized pseudogene. The nucleotide sequence reads as follows: TGCACCAGCAGCCGCCCGGTCTGCGGGGGCCCGTACCAAGAGACCCAGTACTTC. Translation gives CTSSRPVCGGPYQETQYF.